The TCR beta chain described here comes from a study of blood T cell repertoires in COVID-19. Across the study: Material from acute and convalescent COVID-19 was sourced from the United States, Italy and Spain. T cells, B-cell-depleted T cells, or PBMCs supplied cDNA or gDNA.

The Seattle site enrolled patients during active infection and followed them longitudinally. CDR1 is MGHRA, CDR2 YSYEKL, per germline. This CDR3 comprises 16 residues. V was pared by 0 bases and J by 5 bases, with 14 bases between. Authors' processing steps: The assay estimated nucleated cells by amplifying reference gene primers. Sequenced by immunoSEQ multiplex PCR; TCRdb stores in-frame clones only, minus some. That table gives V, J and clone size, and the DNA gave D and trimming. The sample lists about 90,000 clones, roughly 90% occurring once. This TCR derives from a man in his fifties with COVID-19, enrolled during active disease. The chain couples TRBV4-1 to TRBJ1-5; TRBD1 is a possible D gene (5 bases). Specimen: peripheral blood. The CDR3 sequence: CASSQDGQRNYQPQHF. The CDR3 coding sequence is TGCGCCAGCAGCCAAGATGGACAAAGAAACTATCAGCCCCAGCATTTT.